Below, 29 T cell receptor beta chains from the same sample are listed, as sequenced in a study of T-cell memory formation after mild COVID-19. In TCRdb, the 5' RACE reads were re-called with MiXCR into one record per CDR3 protein. The sample holds about 190,000 distinct CDR3 sequences, more than 25% seen once. The sample was PBMCs or a T cell subset sorted from them (not recorded which). These receptors were taken from an adult woman who had mild COVID-19 (a few samples of this study predate the infection). Cell type and time point are not known.

The chain links TRBV5-1 to TRBJ2-3; no definite D call. The CDR3 length is 15 residues. Germline assignment: CDR1 SGHRS and CDR2 YFSETQ. The V end was cut by 2 bases, the J end by 3 bases, with 13 bases between. The CDR3 region has the DNA TGCGCCAGCAGCTTCAGATACGAGGCGACAGATACGCAGTATTTT. Its translation: CASSFRYEATDTQYF.

The V and J genes are TRBV21-1 and TRBJ1-1. TRBV21-1 is assigned pseudogene status. The CDR3 has 17 amino acids. CDR3 coding DNA: TGTGCCAGCAGCAAAGGGAAGCAGGCAGCCCTGAACACTGAAGCTTTCTTT. Translated, it gives CASSKGKQAALNTEAFF.

The CDR3 nucleotides read TGTGCCAGCAGTTTTTGGCCTAGCGGATCTCAAGAGACCCAGTACTTC. It specifies CASSFWPSGSQETQYF. The chain has TRBV12-3 or TRBV12-4 and TRBJ2-5; 7 bases match TRBD2. This CDR3 has 16 residues. With 3 bases clipped from V and 2 bases from J, the junction kept 9 bases outside the gene matches.

The V and J genes are TRBV20-1 and TRBJ2-5; a weak D match, TRBD2 (7 bases). The CDR3 consists of 18 residues. V was shortened by 2 bases and J by 1 base, with 23 bases between the two germline ends. The V gene's germline CDR1 is DFQATT and CDR2 SNEGSKA (reference sequence). CDR3 region: CSARSMVGGLRIQETQYF. The CDR3 DNA sequence: TGCAGTGCTAGATCTATGGTGGGGGGGCTGAGAATCCAAGAGACCCAGTACTTC.

This chain joins TRBV19 and TRBJ1-2, with TRBD1 matching 8 bases. The V and J ends lost 5 bases and 7 bases, in that order; junction bases with no gene match: 9. Looked up from germline, CDR1 is LNHDA and CDR2 is SQIVND (reference sequence). The CDR3 loop spans 14 amino acids. CDR3 protein: CASSATGTGAGYTF. Written as DNA, the CDR3 is TGTGCCAGTAGTGCGACGGGGACAGGCGCTGGCTACACCTTC.

This clonotype came up many times. The chain links TRBV28 to TRBJ2-3; TRBD2 might be the D (6 bases). This CDR3 comprises 15 residues. V lost 1 base and J 6 bases, leaving 14 bases between the germline ends. CDR1 is MDHEN, CDR2 SYDVKM, per germline. DNA of the CDR3: TGTGCCAGCAGTTTATATCGGGGGTCATCCGATACGCAGTATTTT. Translation gives CASSLYRGSSDTQYF.

The chain is built from TRBV20-1 and TRBJ1-2; tentative D call: TRBD1 (5 bases). The CDR3 covers 11 residues. Trimming shortened V by 4 bases and J by 4 bases, and 7 bases separated the two germline ends. Germline V gene data show CDR1 as DFQATT and CDR2 as SNEGSKA (reference sequence). The CDR3 loop is CSATTAYGYTF. The DNA of the CDR3 is TGCAGTGCTACGACAGCCTATGGCTACACCTTC.

The genes are TRBV5-1 and TRBJ2-5; 10 positions match TRBD2. The trim removed 0 bases at V and 4 bases at J, leaving 3 bases unmatched. The germline V gene encodes CDR1 SGHRS and CDR2 YFSETQ. This CDR3 comprises 15 residues. The CDR3 DNA is TGCGCCAGCAGCTTGGCAGCGGGGGGGCTAGAGACCCAGTACTTC. It codes for CASSLAAGGLETQYF.

This clonotype was counted a few times. The chain is built from TRBV6-2 or TRBV6-3 and TRBJ2-2, with a tentative D call TRBD2 (6 bases). Germline-derived CDR1 and CDR2 are MNHEY and SVGEGT. The CDR3 spans 15 residues. Trimming pared 5 bases from V and 3 bases from J, leaving 13 bases between. The CDR3 protein is CASSRASEDTGELFF. The CDR3 DNA sequence: TGTGCCAGCAGTCGGGCTAGCGAGGACACCGGGGAGCTGTTTTTT.

V is TRBV7-2 and J is TRBJ2-2, with 9 positions matching TRBD2. CDR3 length: 16 residues. CDR1 is SGHTA, CDR2 FQGNSA, per germline. V was pared by 6 bases and J by 0 bases, with 5 bases of the junction left unmatched. As DNA, the CDR3 is TGTGCCAGCAGTCTGATAGCGGGAGCGAACACCGGGGAGCTGTTTTTT. It codes for CASSLIAGANTGELFF.

The genes are TRBV28 and TRBJ2-3, with TRBD1 matching 10 bases. CDR1 and CDR2 from the germline V gene are MDHEN and SYDVKM. The trim removed 3 bases at V and 3 bases at J, leaving 3 bases unmatched. The CDR3 runs 15 residues. CDR3 amino acids: CASSFEGQGTDTQYF. CDR3 sequence (DNA): TGTGCCAGCAGTTTTGAGGGACAGGGGACAGATACGCAGTATTTT.

This rearrangement joins TRBV5-1 to TRBJ2-3, with D hard to call. With 0 bases removed from V and 2 bases from J, the gap between germline ends came to 7 bases. The CDR3 is 14 amino acids. Germline assignment: CDR1 SGHRS and CDR2 YFSETQ. CDR3 sequence reads: CASSLVPDTDTQYF. Written as DNA, the CDR3 is TGCGCCAGCAGCTTGGTTCCGGACACAGATACGCAGTATTTT.

CDR3 in amino acids: CASSWSAGVNTEAFF. The CDR3 DNA follows: TGTGCCAGCAGCTGGTCGGCAGGGGTGAACACTGAAGCTTTCTTT. The chain recombines TRBV7-2 with TRBJ1-1; D possibly corresponds to TRBD1 (6 bases). The CDR3 spans 15 residues. The V end was cut by 4 bases, the J end by 0 bases, with 12 bases between. Germline V gives CDR1 SGHTA, CDR2 FQGNSA.

This clonotype was seen only a few times. The chain uses TRBV12-3 or TRBV12-4 and TRBJ2-3; D unclear. CDR3 length equals 12 residues. Trimming shortened V by 4 bases and J by 2 bases, and 4 bases separated the two germline ends. In nucleotides, the CDR3 is TGTGCCAGCAGTTCCGACACAGATACGCAGTATTTT. Its protein is CASSSDTDTQYF.

In this sample, this clonotype turned up a few times. The gene calls are TRBV5-4 and TRBJ1-4; D possibly corresponds to TRBD1 (6 bases). The CDR3 length is 14 residues. Germline V gives CDR1 SGHNT, CDR2 YYREEE (reference sequence). V lost 4 bases and J 4 bases, leaving 11 bases between the germline ends. The CDR3 coding sequence is TGTGCCAGCAGCCCGGACAGCTATAATGAAAAACTGTTTTTT. Protein sequence: CASSPDSYNEKLFF.

This clonotype was seen ten or more times. This chain connects TRBV10-2 to TRBJ2-2; D is undetermined. Germline V gene lookup returns CDR1 WSHSY and CDR2 SAAADI. Between the trimmed V and J ends, which lost 5 bases and 6 bases, there was a span of 13 bases. The CDR3 runs 14 residues. CDR3 sequence: CASSSEGLSGELFF. CDR3 DNA sequence: TGCGCCAGCAGTAGTGAAGGGTTGTCCGGGGAGCTGTTTTTT.

The chain links TRBV30 to TRBJ1-2; the D is unclear. Germline assignment: CDR1 GTSNPN and CDR2 SVGIG (reference sequence). V lost 0 bases and J 0 bases, leaving 11 bases between the germline ends. The CDR3 runs 15 residues. DNA for the CDR3: TGTGCCTGGAGTGTCCTGGGGTTAGCTAACTATGGCTACACCTTC. As protein: CAWSVLGLANYGYTF.

The chain has TRBV5-6 and TRBJ2-2, with D unresolved. The germline CDR1 and CDR2 sequences are SGHDT and YYEEEE. The CDR3 runs to 13 residues. V lost 4 bases to trimming and J lost 2 bases, with 6 bases between them. The CDR3 nucleotides read TGTGCCAGCAGCGAGAGAAACACCGGGGAGCTGTTTTTT. This codes for CASSERNTGELFF. The full variable domain, in which reference TRBV5-6 and TRBJ2-2 provide the parts outside the CDR3, is DAGVTQSPTHLIKTRGQQVTLRCSPKSGHDTVSWYQQALGQGPQFIFQYYEEEERQRGNFPDRFSGHQFPNYSSELNVNALLLGDSALYLCASSERNTGELFFGEGSRLTVL.

This clonotype was counted a few times. The chain employs TRBV7-9 and TRBJ2-5, with a tentative D call TRBD1 (6 bases). With 5 bases removed from V and 5 bases from J, the gap between germline ends came to 9 bases. Germline V gene sequence: CDR1 SEHNR, CDR2 FQNEAQ (reference sequence). This CDR3 has 12 amino acids. The CDR3 sequence is CASSVRGETQYF. The DNA for the CDR3 is TGTGCCAGCAGCGTAAGGGGGGAGACCCAGTACTTC.

Many counts were recorded for this clonotype. V gene TRBV7-6 combines with J gene TRBJ2-2; maybe TRBD1 (6 bases). CDR3 size: 16 residues. Germline assignment: CDR1 SGHVS and CDR2 FNYEAQ. The ends were cut back, 5 bases at V and 2 bases at J, with 15 bases in the middle. In nucleotides, the CDR3 is TGTGCCAGCAGCCAAGGGGGTGTGTTCAACACCGGGGAGCTGTTTTTT. This encodes CASSQGGVFNTGELFF.

The chain combines TRBV7-6 with TRBJ2-6, with 9 bases identical to TRBD1. Trimming at V came to 5 bases and at J to 2 bases, leaving 10 bases not matched to a gene. The CDR3 has 18 amino acids. The germline V gene has CDR1 SGHVS and CDR2 FNYEAQ. CDR3 sequence (DNA): TGTGCCAGCAGCCTAGGGGGACAGGGATCCCCTGGGGCCAACGTCCTGACTTTC. Protein sequence: CASSLGGQGSPGANVLTF.

A few counts support this clonotype. V gene TRBV9 combines with J gene TRBJ1-3, with D possibly TRBD1 on 5 matching bases. The germline V gene encodes CDR1 SGDLS and CDR2 YYNGEE. Trimming cost V 3 bases and J 4 bases, with 17 bases left between them. The CDR3 runs 16 residues. The DNA for the CDR3 is TGTGCCAGCAGCGATACGGGACCCCTAGCCGGAAACACCATATATTTT. Translated, it gives CASSDTGPLAGNTIYF.

This chain uses TRBV7-9 with TRBJ1-2; D remains ambiguous. The V end lost 8 bases, the J end lost 1 base, and 17 bases lay between the germline ends. Germline lookup yields CDR1 SEHNR and CDR2 FQNEAQ (reference sequence). The CDR3 contains 15 residues. CDR3 DNA: TGTGCCAGCCCATCAAAAGGGCCCGATAACTATGGCTACACCTTC. It translates to CASPSKGPDNYGYTF.

This clonotype turned up a few times. The V call is TRBV29-1, the J call TRBJ2-5; the D call may be TRBD1 or TRBD2 (7 bases each). Germline V CDR1 and CDR2: SQVTM, ANQGSEA. The CDR3 covers 15 residues. Trimming cost V 4 bases and J 3 bases, with 18 bases left between them. This CDR3 reads CSVAGGTVWEETQYF. DNA of the CDR3: TGCAGCGTTGCCGGGGGGACAGTCTGGGAAGAGACCCAGTACTTC.

The chain employs TRBV11-2 and TRBJ2-5, with D perhaps TRBD1 or TRBD2 (5 bases each). CDR1 is SGHAT and CDR2 is FQNNGV in the germline V gene. With 5 bases removed from V and 7 bases from J, the gap between germline ends came to 8 bases. CDR3 size: 11 residues. As DNA, the CDR3 is TGTGCCAGCAGCCGGGGCGGGACCCAGTACTTC. It translates to CASSRGGTQYF.

Concerning this clonotype itself: It is unclear where the CDR3 begins or ends on the DNA, so no DNA is shown, and the CDR3 is as TCRdb lists it. The chain has TRBV21-1 and TRBJ2-7; whether TRBD1, the table's D call, matches the DNA was not checked. TRBV21-1 is recorded as a pseudogene. The CDR3 numbers 19 amino acids, ends counted. The CDR3 here is CASRRLFGQGASSSYEQYF.

The table lists this clonotype with a few counts. The rearrangement links TRBV6-5 to TRBJ2-3, with TRBD2 identical over 16 bases. CDR1 is MNHEY and CDR2 is SVGAGI in the germline V gene. The CDR3 contains 18 residues. V shed 2 bases, J shed 4 bases, and the junction held 6 bases outside the gene matches. CDR3: CASSYDGTSGGAADTQYF. The CDR3 DNA sequence: TGTGCCAGCAGTTACGACGGGACTAGCGGGGGGGCCGCAGATACGCAGTATTTT.

The chain couples TRBV7-6 to TRBJ2-7; tentatively, D is TRBD1 (5 bases). CDR1 and CDR2 (germline): SGHVS, FNYEAQ. Between the trimmed V and J ends, which lost 5 bases and 3 bases, there was a span of 8 bases. The CDR3 is made up of 12 amino acids. CDR3 in amino acids: CASSVDSYEQYF. The CDR3 DNA is TGTGCCAGCAGCGTAGACAGCTACGAGCAGTACTTC.

This clonotype was detected a few times. The chain links TRBV2 to TRBJ2-7; unclear D gene. Trimming cost V 2 bases and J 0 bases, with 8 bases left between them. The V gene's germline CDR1 is SNHLY and CDR2 FYNNEI. The CDR3 is 14 amino acids. CDR3 loop: CASSEWHSSYEQYF. The DNA for the CDR3 is TGTGCCAGCAGTGAATGGCACAGCTCCTACGAGCAGTACTTC.